The source of this T cell receptor (beta chain) is a study of T cell responses to AZD1222 COVID-19 vaccine. Study-wide context: Timing groups of about 4 and about 12 weeks for second doses were pooled.

The protocol was immunoSEQ multiplex PCR, while the TCRdb copy is restricted to in-frame clones and leaves out a portion. The data contain tens of thousands of clones, about nine tenths of them seen just once; the ten biggest clones take up approximately 21%. CDR3 length: 12 amino acids. V lost 3 bases to trimming and J lost 5 bases, with 5 bases between them. Germline loops: CDR1 KGHSH, CDR2 LQKENI. Sequencing was performed on peripheral blood, taken on day 0 of AZD1222 vaccination. The genes are TRBV18 and TRBJ2-1; D is ambiguous. This receptor was identified in an adult in good health. The CDR3 is CASSPSHNEQFF. Written as DNA, the CDR3 is TGTGCCAGCTCACCGTCACACAATGAGCAGTTCTTC.